These 5 T cell receptor beta chains were sequenced from one sample in a study of shared clonotypes between healthy human individuals. Only in-frame clones appear in the TCRdb table, and some are missing; sequencing was by immunoSEQ multiplex PCR. The sample includes some 510,000 clones, 79% seen only once; the top ten take over 10%. Material: PBMCs. The receptor set was obtained from a woman aged 40 to 55 in good health. Some clones in this sample may be carry-over from other donors' samples.

The rearrangement joins TRBV5-1 to TRBJ1-1; D might be TRBD1 (5 bases). Trimming stripped 5 bases from V and 1 base from J, with 18 bases between. Germline assignment: CDR1 SGHRS and CDR2 YFSETQ. The CDR3 is made up of 16 amino acids. CDR3 in amino acids: CASRTRGGGENTEAFF. The DNA of the CDR3 is TGCGCCAGCAGAACCCGAGGCGGGGGGGAGAACACTGAAGCTTTCTTT.

The V and J genes are TRBV28 and TRBJ1-5; possibly TRBD1 for D (5 bases). Trimming took off 7 bases at V and 5 bases at J, with 9 bases between the two ends. The germline V gene encodes CDR1 MDHEN and CDR2 SYDVKM. The CDR3 covers 12 residues. The CDR3 coding sequence is TGTGCCAGCACCACAGGTGATCAGCCCCAGCATTTT. It codes for CASTTGDQPQHF.

V usage is TRBV7-2 and J usage is TRBJ2-1, with D possibly matching TRBD1 (5 bases). The CDR3 sequence is 15 residues long. Germline assignment: CDR1 SGHTA and CDR2 FQGNSA. Trimming cost V 1 base and J 5 bases, with 12 bases left between them. In DNA, the CDR3 is TGTGCCAGCAGCTTAGGACAGACATCGAACAATGAGCAGTTCTTC. It specifies CASSLGQTSNNEQFF.

V and J are TRBV11-2 and TRBJ2-1; 8 nucleotides match TRBD2. Losses at the gene ends were 1 base for V and 5 bases for J; bases not matched to a gene: 10. The length of the CDR3 is 17 residues. The germline CDR1 and CDR2 sequences are SGHAT and FQNNGV. The CDR3 here is CASSLGRTSFSDNEQFF. CDR3 DNA sequence: TGTGCCAGCAGCTTAGGGCGGACTAGCTTCTCTGACAATGAGCAGTTCTTC.

This clone was detected once. This chain joins TRBV2 and TRBJ1-6; maybe TRBD1 (6 bases). Germline V gene sequence: CDR1 SNHLY, CDR2 FYNNEI. This CDR3 has 13 residues. Trimming pared 6 bases from V and 8 bases from J, leaving 11 bases between. CDR3 sequence: CASSPGQDSPLHF. As DNA, the CDR3 is TGTGCCAGCAGCCCGGGACAAGATTCACCCCTCCACTTT.